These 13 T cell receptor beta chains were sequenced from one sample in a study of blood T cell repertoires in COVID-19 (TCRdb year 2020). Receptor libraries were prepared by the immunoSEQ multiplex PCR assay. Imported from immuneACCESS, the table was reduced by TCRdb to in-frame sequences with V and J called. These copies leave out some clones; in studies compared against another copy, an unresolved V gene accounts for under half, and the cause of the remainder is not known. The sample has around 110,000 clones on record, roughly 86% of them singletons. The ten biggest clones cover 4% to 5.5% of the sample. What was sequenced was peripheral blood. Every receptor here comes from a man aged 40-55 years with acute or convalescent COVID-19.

CDR3 bases: TGTGCCAGCAGTTACTCGGGGCAGGGTTATAACGATGAGCAGTTCTTC. Its translation is CASSYSGQGYNDEQFF. The chain is built from TRBV6-2 or TRBV6-3 and TRBJ2-1; tentative D call: TRBD1 (5 bases). Per germline, CDR1 MNHEY and CDR2 SVGEGT. Trimming removed 0 bases at V and 8 bases at J, with 17 bases between. The CDR3 is 16 residues long.

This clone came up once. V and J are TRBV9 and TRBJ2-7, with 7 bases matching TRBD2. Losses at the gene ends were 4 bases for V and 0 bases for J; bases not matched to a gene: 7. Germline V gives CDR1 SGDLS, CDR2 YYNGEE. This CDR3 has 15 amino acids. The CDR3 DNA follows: TGTGCCAGCAGCCGCTACGGGGGGAGCTCCTACGAGCAGTACTTC. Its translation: CASSRYGGSSYEQYF.

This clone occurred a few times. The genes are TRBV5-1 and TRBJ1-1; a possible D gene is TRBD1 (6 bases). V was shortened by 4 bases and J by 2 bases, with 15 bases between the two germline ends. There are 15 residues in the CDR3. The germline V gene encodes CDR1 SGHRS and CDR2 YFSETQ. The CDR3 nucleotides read TGCGCCAGCAGCCCGGCGGGCAGGGGTAACACTGAAGCTTTCTTT. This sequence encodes CASSPAGRGNTEAFF.

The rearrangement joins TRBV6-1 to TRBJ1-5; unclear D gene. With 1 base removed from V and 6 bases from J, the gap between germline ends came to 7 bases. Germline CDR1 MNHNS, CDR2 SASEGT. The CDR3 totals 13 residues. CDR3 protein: CASSEVAIQPQHF. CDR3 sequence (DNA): TGTGCCAGCAGTGAAGTAGCAATTCAGCCCCAGCATTTT.

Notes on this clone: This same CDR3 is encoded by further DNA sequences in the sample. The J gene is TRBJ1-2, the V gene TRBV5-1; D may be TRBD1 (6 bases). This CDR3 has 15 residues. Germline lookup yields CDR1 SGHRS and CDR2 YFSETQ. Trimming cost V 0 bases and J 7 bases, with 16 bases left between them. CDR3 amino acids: CASSLALGAQGGYTF. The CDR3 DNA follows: TGCGCCAGCAGCTTGGCCCTGGGGGCGCAGGGTGGCTACACCTTC.

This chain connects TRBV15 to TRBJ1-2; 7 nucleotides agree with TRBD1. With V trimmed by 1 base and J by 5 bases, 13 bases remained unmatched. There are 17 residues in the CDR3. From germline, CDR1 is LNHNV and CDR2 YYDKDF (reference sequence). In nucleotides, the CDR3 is TGTGCCACCAGCAGAGGGGACAGAGCGATCGACCCTTATGGCTACACCTTC. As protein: CATSRGDRAIDPYGYTF.

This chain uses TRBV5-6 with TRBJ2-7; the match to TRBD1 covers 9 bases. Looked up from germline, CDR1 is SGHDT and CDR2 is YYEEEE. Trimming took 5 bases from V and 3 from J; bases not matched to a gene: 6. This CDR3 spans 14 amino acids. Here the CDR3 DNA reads TGTGCCAGCAGATTCCGGGACAGGGACTACGAGCAGTACTTC. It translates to CASRFRDRDYEQYF.

Written as DNA, the CDR3 is TGCAGCGTTATCTGGAGTGGTGCGTGGGGACAGGGGTCGTACGAGCAGTACTTC. Translation: CSVIWSGAWGQGSYEQYF. The chain links TRBV29-1 to TRBJ2-7, with TRBD1 identical over 10 bases. J was trimmed by 4 bases and V by 5 bases; bases with no gene match: 20. Germline assignment: CDR1 SQVTM and CDR2 ANQGSEA. The CDR3 covers 18 residues.

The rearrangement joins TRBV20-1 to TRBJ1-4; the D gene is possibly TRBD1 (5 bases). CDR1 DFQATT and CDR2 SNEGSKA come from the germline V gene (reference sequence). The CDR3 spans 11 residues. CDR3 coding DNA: TGCGGGGGGGGAGGAATTGAAAAACTGTTTTTT. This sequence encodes CGGGGIEKLFF.

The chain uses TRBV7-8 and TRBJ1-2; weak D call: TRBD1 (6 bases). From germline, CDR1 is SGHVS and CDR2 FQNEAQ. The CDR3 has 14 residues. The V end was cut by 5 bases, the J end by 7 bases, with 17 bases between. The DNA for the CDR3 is TGTGCCAGCAGCCTGCCACAGGGTTTCCGTGGCTACACCTTC. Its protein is CASSLPQGFRGYTF.

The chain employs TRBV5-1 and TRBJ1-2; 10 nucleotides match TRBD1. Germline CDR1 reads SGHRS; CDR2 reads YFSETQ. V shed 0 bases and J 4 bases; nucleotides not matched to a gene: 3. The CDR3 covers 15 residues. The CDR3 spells CASSLEGQGSYGYTF. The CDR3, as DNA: TGCGCCAGCAGCTTGGAGGGACAGGGGAGCTATGGCTACACCTTC.

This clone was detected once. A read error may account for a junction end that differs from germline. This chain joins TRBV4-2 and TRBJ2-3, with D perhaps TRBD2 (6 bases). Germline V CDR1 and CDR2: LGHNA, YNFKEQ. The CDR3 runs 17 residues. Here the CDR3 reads CASSQDPIGSRADTQYF. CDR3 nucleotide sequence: TGTGCCAGCAGTCAAGATCCCATCGGGAGTAGGGCAGATACGCAGTATTTT.

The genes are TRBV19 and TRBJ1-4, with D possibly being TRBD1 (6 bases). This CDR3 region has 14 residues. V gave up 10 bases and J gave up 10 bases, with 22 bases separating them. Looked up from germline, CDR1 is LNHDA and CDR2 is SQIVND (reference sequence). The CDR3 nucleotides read TGTGCCACCAGCCGACAGGTAGATTCGGGAAAACTGTTTTTT. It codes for CATSRQVDSGKLFF.